This paragraph covers one T cell receptor beta chain sequence. Participants came from about 24 US areas, aged roughly 18 to 89 years. Germline CDR1 reads LNHDA; CDR2 reads SQIVND (reference sequence). With V trimmed by 8 bases and J by 6 bases, 12 bases remained unmatched. This CDR3 is 15 amino acids long. The data originate from a study of blood T cell repertoires in COVID-19. Overall study context: The cDNA or gDNA used as material had been derived from T cells, B-cell-depleted T cells, or PBMCs.

Sequenced by immunoSEQ multiplex PCR; TCRdb stores in-frame clones only, minus some. In the table there are a few hundred thousand clones, around nine tenths of which are singletons. The V call is TRBV19, the J call TRBJ1-2; TRBD1 matches at 10 bases. The sequenced sample consisted of PBMCs or T cells enriched from blood (not recorded which). This receptor was obtained from a woman aged 40-49 years who had recovered from COVID-19. The CDR3 coding sequence is TGTGCCAGTCGTGACCGGGACAGGGGCAATAATGGCTACACCTTC. Protein: CASRDRDRGNNGYTF.